The clone carrying this T cell receptor beta chain occurred once. Its specificity is not known. The data were taken from a study of T cells in Graves' hyperthyroidism and ophthalmopathy. Study observations and caveats: Also found in blood were most expanded thyroid clonotypes above 0.001.

V dropped 10 bases and J dropped 1; count of bases not matched to a gene: 8. This CDR3 has 14 amino acids. CDR1 SNHLY and CDR2 FYNNEI come from the germline V gene. TCR beta CDR3 regions were amplified from RNA transcripts. The TCR CDR3 first-round RT-PCR relied on the HTBI primer set. Via MiXCR, TCRdb re-called the multiplex PCR reads, giving one row per CDR3 protein. Among about 380,000 distinct CDR3 sequences listed, 15% to 20% were seen once. The chain carries TRBV2 and TRBJ2-7; 9 nucleotides match TRBD1. The clonotype comes from a man between 18 and 29 years old with Graves' ophthalmopathy. Sequencing was carried out using blood. In DNA form, the CDR3 reads TGTGCCACAGGCCCCGGGACAGGGTCCTACGAGCAGTACTTC. It encodes CATGPGTGSYEQYF.